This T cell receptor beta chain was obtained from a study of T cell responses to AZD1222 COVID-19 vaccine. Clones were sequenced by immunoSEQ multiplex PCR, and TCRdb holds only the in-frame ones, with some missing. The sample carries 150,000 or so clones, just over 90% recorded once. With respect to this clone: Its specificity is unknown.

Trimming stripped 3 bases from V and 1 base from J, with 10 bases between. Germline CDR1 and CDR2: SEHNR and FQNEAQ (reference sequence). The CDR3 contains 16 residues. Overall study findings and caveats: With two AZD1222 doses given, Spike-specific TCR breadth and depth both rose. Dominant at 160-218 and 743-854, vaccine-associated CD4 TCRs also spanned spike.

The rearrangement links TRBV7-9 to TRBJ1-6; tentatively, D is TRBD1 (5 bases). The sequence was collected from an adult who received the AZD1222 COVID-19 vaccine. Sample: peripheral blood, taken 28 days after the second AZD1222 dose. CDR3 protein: CASSLGGGSYNSPLHF. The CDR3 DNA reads TGTGCCAGCAGCTTGGGTGGGGGTTCCTATAATTCACCCCTCCACTTT.